The 30 T cell receptor beta chains listed next were all sequenced from one sample in a study of T cells after yellow fever vaccination. TCRdb re-called the 5' RACE reads with MiXCR, one entry per CDR3 protein. The profile shows 500,000 to 650,000 distinct CDR3 sequences, over 9% of them singletons. Sequencing was performed on PBMCs, taken on the day of the yellow fever booster vaccination. These TCRs come from a man in his thirties or forties who received the YFV17D yellow fever vaccine.

This rearrangement joins TRBV12-3 or TRBV12-4 to TRBJ2-1; D is unresolved. Trimming took 5 bases from V and 9 from J, leaving 14 bases between them. The CDR3 sequence is 13 residues long. The CDR3 spells CASSPLVDIEQFF. The CDR3 nucleotides read TGTGCCAGCAGTCCCTTAGTGGATATTGAGCAGTTCTTC.

The chain has TRBV5-6 and TRBJ2-5, with D unresolved. V lost 2 bases and J lost 4, with 12 bases in between. The CDR3 has 14 amino acids. CDR1 SGHDT and CDR2 YYEEEE come from the germline V gene. The CDR3 sequence is CASSLGYILETQYF. The CDR3, as DNA: TGTGCCAGCAGCTTAGGTTATATTCTAGAGACCCAGTACTTC.

This rearrangement joins TRBV12-3 or TRBV12-4 to TRBJ2-3, with no clear D. This CDR3 is 14 amino acids long. Trimming removed 7 bases at V and 0 bases at J, with 11 bases between. CDR3 loop: CASNNRASTDTQYF. The CDR3 bases are TGTGCCAGCAACAATCGGGCCAGCACAGATACGCAGTATTTT.

This clonotype was seen more than once but under ten times. The rearrangement uses TRBV10-3 and TRBJ1-2; possibly TRBD1 for D (5 bases). CDR3 length equals 15 residues. V was clipped by 8 bases and J by 2 bases, with 18 bases between them. Germline assignment: CDR1 ENHRY and CDR2 SYGVKD. CDR3 residues: CAISAQGVANYGYTF. The CDR3 DNA reads TGTGCCATCTCGGCCCAGGGCGTCGCGAACTATGGCTACACCTTC.

V and J are TRBV20-1 and TRBJ2-7, with D possibly matching TRBD2 (6 bases). V was pared by 5 bases and J by 3 bases, with 8 bases between. The CDR3 sequence is 11 residues long. Germline CDR1 DFQATT, CDR2 SNEGSKA (reference sequence). CDR3 loop: CSAYGSYEQYF. DNA of the CDR3: TGCAGTGCTTACGGGAGCTACGAGCAGTACTTC.

V gene TRBV10-3 combines with J gene TRBJ2-7; 9 bases line up with TRBD2. The CDR3 has 16 amino acids. Trimming cost V 6 bases and J 4 bases; bases outside gene matches: 13. The germline gives CDR1 ENHRY, CDR2 SYGVKD. The CDR3 spells CAISEGGGRARYEQYF. The DNA for the CDR3 is TGTGCCATCAGCGAGGGTGGCGGGAGGGCTCGTTACGAGCAGTACTTC.

There are a few counts of this clonotype. The chain is built from TRBV7-9 and TRBJ2-7, with D unresolved. V was trimmed by 10 bases and J by 6 bases, leaving 22 bases between them. This CDR3 region has 14 residues. Germline CDR1 and CDR2: SEHNR and FQNEAQ (reference sequence). CDR3 nucleotides: TGTGCCACGCACCCCCCGGACGGTGCCCCCGAGCAGTACTTC. Its translation is CATHPPDGAPEQYF.

The J gene is TRBJ2-5, the V gene TRBV29-1, with TRBD1 matching 11 bases. J was trimmed by 6 bases and V by 6 bases; bases with no gene match: 9. The CDR3 contains 14 residues. Germline loops: CDR1 SQVTM, CDR2 ANQGSEA. CDR3 residues: CSVAADRGLQTQYF. The CDR3 coding sequence is TGCAGCGTAGCTGCGGACAGGGGGCTTCAGACCCAGTACTTC.

The chain combines TRBV4-3 with TRBJ2-3; a weak D match, TRBD2 (6 bases). The V end was cut by 0 bases, the J end by 0 bases, with 10 bases between. This CDR3 spans 16 amino acids. Per germline, CDR1 LGHNA and CDR2 YSLEER. In DNA, the CDR3 is TGCGCCAGCAGCCAAGATTTTGCGGGGAGCACAGATACGCAGTATTTT. The encoded protein is CASSQDFAGSTDTQYF.

This clonotype was found a few times. The rearrangement uses TRBV28 and TRBJ1-2, with 9 bases matching TRBD1. This CDR3 region has 15 residues. Germline CDR1 reads MDHEN; CDR2 reads SYDVKM. V was clipped by 4 bases and J by 7 bases; unmatched bases: 10. The CDR3 region is CASSSLRDREGGYTF. The CDR3 DNA sequence: TGTGCCAGCAGTTCACTCCGGGACAGGGAGGGTGGCTACACCTTC.

This clonotype was counted only a few times. This sequence joins TRBV9 and TRBJ1-6; no clear D gene. The ends were cut back, 1 base at V and 7 bases at J, with 9 bases in the middle. This CDR3 spans 14 amino acids. CDR1 is SGDLS, CDR2 YYNGEE, per germline. For the CDR3, the DNA is TGTGCCAGCAGCGTATTGGACCTAAATTCACCCCTCCACTTT. Translated: CASSVLDLNSPLHF. The whole variable domain, remainder taken from reference TRBV9 and TRBJ1-6, is DSGVTQTPKHLITATGQRVTLRCSPRSGDLSVYWYQQSLDQGLQFLIQYYNGEERAKGNILERFSAQQFPDLHSELNLSSLELGDSALYFCASSVLDLNSPLHFGNGTRLTVT.

This clonotype was counted a few times. The V call is TRBV9, the J call TRBJ2-1; 11 nucleotides line up with TRBD2. This CDR3 has 14 residues. Germline CDR1 is SGDLS and CDR2 is YYNGEE. J was trimmed by 10 bases and V by 5 bases; bases with no gene match: 8. The DNA of the CDR3 is TGTGCCAGCAGATCTACTAGCGGGAGTCAAGAGCAGTTCTTC. Translation gives CASRSTSGSQEQFF.

This clonotype turned up a few times. V is TRBV20-1 and J is TRBJ2-5; 7 bases agree with TRBD2. The germline V gene has CDR1 DFQATT and CDR2 SNEGSKA (reference sequence). The CDR3 totals 15 residues. V lost 7 bases, J lost 2 bases, and 13 bases stayed unmatched. CDR3 DNA: TGCAGTGAGAATTCTAGCGGAAGTCCTCAAGAGACCCAGTACTTC. It translates to CSENSSGSPQETQYF.

The rearrangement links TRBV7-2 to TRBJ2-3, with D hard to call. Germline V CDR1 and CDR2: SGHTA, FQGNSA. The CDR3 is made up of 15 amino acids. The ends were cut back, 5 bases at V and 10 bases at J, with 22 bases in the middle. The CDR3 region has the DNA TGTGCCAGCAGCGTACAGACTGACTGGCAGATATCGCAGTATTTT. This gives the protein CASSVQTDWQISQYF.

The CDR3 DNA reads as TGTGCCAGCAGCCAAGGGCCCACCCAGAGAATTCAGTACTTC. Protein: CASSQGPTQRIQYF. This chain connects TRBV3-1 to TRBJ2-4; no firm D call. Trimming took off 1 base at V and 10 bases at J, with 14 bases between the two ends. CDR3 length equals 14 residues. The germline V gene has CDR1 LGHDT and CDR2 YNNKEL (reference sequence).

With regard to this clonotype: A much larger clone lies one base from this, so it may be a read error. Here the CDR3 reads CGSTPSGLASDNEQFF. The DNA of the CDR3 is TGTGGCAGCACCCCATCGGGACTAGCGAGCGACAATGAGCAGTTCTTC. This chain links TRBV28 with TRBJ2-1; 10 bases agree with TRBD2. CDR1 is MDHEN and CDR2 is SYDVKM in the germline V gene. The CDR3 runs 16 residues. Looking up the rest from reference TRBV28 and TRBJ2-1 gives the full variable domain: DVKVTQSSRYLVKRTGEKVFLECVQDMDHENMFWYRQDPGLGLRLIYFSYDVKMKEKGDIPEGYSVSREKKERFSLILESASTNQTSMYLCGSTPSGLASDNEQFFGPGTRLTVL.

This clonotype was picked up a small number of times. V and J are TRBV27 and TRBJ2-5; TRBD2 matches 8 bases. The trim removed 3 bases at V and 2 bases at J, leaving 5 bases unmatched. CDR3 length equals 15 residues. Germline CDR1 MNHEY, CDR2 SMNVEV (reference sequence). Here the CDR3 reads CASSLFSGTQETQYF. The CDR3 region has the DNA TGTGCCAGCAGTTTGTTTAGCGGGACTCAAGAGACCCAGTACTTC.

A few counts support this clonotype. The rearrangement links TRBV5-1 to TRBJ2-7, with 7 bases matching TRBD1. This CDR3 region has 15 residues. Trimming cost V 0 bases and J 4 bases; bases outside gene matches: 7. CDR1 and CDR2 from the germline V gene are SGHRS and YFSETQ. The CDR3 is CASSLEGQALYEQYF. The CDR3 DNA follows: TGCGCCAGCAGCTTGGAAGGACAGGCCCTATACGAGCAGTACTTC.

This clonotype occurred a few times. The chain uses TRBV10-1 and TRBJ2-5; TRBD2 aligns across 7 bases. V was pared by 1 base and J by 7 bases, with 9 bases of the junction left unmatched. In germline, CDR1 is WNHNN, CDR2 SYGVQD (reference sequence). The CDR3 covers 15 residues. This CDR3 reads CASSEFATTGGTQYF. In DNA form, the CDR3 reads TGCGCCAGCAGTGAGTTTGCGACGACGGGAGGGACCCAGTACTTC.

The chain couples TRBV24-1 to TRBJ2-1; 15 nucleotides align to TRBD2. Germline-derived CDR1 and CDR2 are KGHDR and SFDVKD. The CDR3 is made up of 18 amino acids. V was clipped by 2 bases and J by 5 bases; unmatched bases: 6. Here the CDR3 reads CATSDSRTSGREDNEQFF. The CDR3 coding sequence is TGTGCCACCAGTGATTCCCGGACTAGCGGGAGGGAGGACAATGAGCAGTTCTTC.

The genes are TRBV7-2 and TRBJ2-3, with TRBD1 matching over 7 bases. The CDR3 has 16 amino acids. Germline CDR1 is SGHTA and CDR2 is FQGNSA. The ends lost 0 bases at V and 3 bases at J; junction bases unmatched: 6. In nucleotides, the CDR3 is TGTGCCAGCAGCTTAGCTGGACAGGTAGTAACAGATACGCAGTATTTT. Its protein product is CASSLAGQVVTDTQYF.

This chain links TRBV7-2 with TRBJ2-7; 14 nucleotides agree with TRBD2. CDR1 SGHTA and CDR2 FQGNSA come from the germline V gene. V was clipped by 0 bases and J by 4 bases; unmatched bases: 8. The CDR3 extends over 18 amino acids. CDR3 sequence reads: CASSLAAGLAGVTYEQYF. For the CDR3, the DNA is TGTGCCAGCAGCTTAGCTGCGGGACTAGCGGGAGTCACATACGAGCAGTACTTC.

A remark on this clonotype: An end of the junction does not agree with germline; a read error may underlie this. The gene calls are TRBV7-2 and TRBJ2-5, with 7 bases identical to TRBD2. Germline CDR1 reads SGHTA; CDR2 reads FQGNSA. CDR3 length equals 13 residues. CDR3: CATSFGLGETQYF. CDR3 DNA sequence: TGTGCCACCAGCTTCGGACTAGGAGAGACCCAGTACTTC.

At least ten counts were recorded for this clonotype. J is TRBJ2-2 and V is TRBV3-1, with 9 bases that match TRBD1. The CDR3 contains 14 residues. Germline loops: CDR1 LGHDT, CDR2 YNNKEL (reference sequence). Germline trimming cut 8 bases from V and 6 bases from J; bases unmatched to any gene: 7. The CDR3 is CASGQGTVAGELFF. For the CDR3, the DNA is TGTGCCAGCGGACAGGGGACCGTGGCCGGGGAGCTGTTTTTT.

This clonotype has just a few counts. The chain has TRBV7-2 and TRBJ1-1; no reliable D call. V lost 1 base and J 0 bases, leaving 9 bases between the germline ends. CDR1 and CDR2 from the germline V gene are SGHTA and FQGNSA. The CDR3 has 15 amino acids. Written as DNA, the CDR3 is TGTGCCAGCAGCTTAGGTGTGCAGATGAACACTGAAGCTTTCTTT. As protein: CASSLGVQMNTEAFF.

This chain connects TRBV20-1 to TRBJ1-2; D is unclear. The CDR3 consists of 10 residues. V lost 3 bases, J lost 7 bases, and 6 bases lay in between. Germline CDR1 reads DFQATT; CDR2 reads SNEGSKA (reference sequence). DNA for the CDR3: TGCAGTGCTAGCTTATCTGGCTACACCTTC. This sequence encodes CSASLSGYTF.

The V gene is TRBV4-2, the J gene TRBJ1-5; D is perhaps TRBD1 (5 bases). The CDR3 is made up of 17 amino acids. The germline CDR1 and CDR2 sequences are LGHNA and YNFKEQ. Trimming shortened V by 0 bases and J by 6 bases, and 18 bases separated the two germline ends. The CDR3 DNA is TGTGCCAGCAGCCAAGATCGAAGGGGCGCGGCTGGTCAGCCCCAGCATTTT. The encoded protein is CASSQDRRGAAGQPQHF.

This clonotype showed up many times. V is TRBV20-1 and J is TRBJ1-1, with D perhaps matching TRBD1 (5 bases). CDR1 and CDR2 from the germline V gene are DFQATT and SNEGSKA (reference sequence). Trimming took 0 bases from V and 1 from J, leaving 21 bases between them. The CDR3 consists of 18 residues. The CDR3 is CSARDGRGPGGANTEAFF. CDR3 nucleotides: TGCAGTGCTAGAGATGGGAGGGGTCCGGGGGGAGCGAACACTGAAGCTTTCTTT.

This clonotype was recorded a few times. In DNA, the CDR3 is TGTGCCAGCTCACCCCAGTGGAAGGGCTACGAGCAGTACTTC. Amino acids: CASSPQWKGYEQYF. This chain links TRBV18 with TRBJ2-7; D is undetermined. Germline assignment: CDR1 KGHSH and CDR2 LQKENI. The CDR3 is 14 residues long. V gave up 3 bases and J gave up 3 bases, with 12 bases separating them.

This clonotype was recorded many times. The CDR3 DNA is TGTGCCAGCAGCTTAAGGTCACTAGTTTCCTACAATGAGCAGTTCTTC. As protein: CASSLRSLVSYNEQFF. The J gene is TRBJ2-1, the V gene TRBV7-8; a weak D match, TRBD2 (5 bases). This CDR3 spans 16 amino acids. The germline CDR1 and CDR2 sequences are SGHVS and FQNEAQ. V lost 2 bases to trimming and J lost 1 base, with 12 bases between them.